This entry lists 5 T cell receptor beta chains sequenced from one sample in a study of CD8 T cells in Susac syndrome. With random hexamers, about 0.45 to 1 ug RNA was reverse transcribed. TCRdb re-called the immunoSEQ multiplex PCR reads through MiXCR, storing one row per CDR3 protein. The sample includes over 350,000 distinct CDR3 sequences, around 85% of them seen just once. Sequencing was carried out using CD8+ T cells from PBMCs. All receptors come from a human donor with multiple sclerosis.

This chain joins TRBV5-6 and TRBJ1-1; 11 nucleotides match TRBD1. V gave up 2 bases and J gave up 5 bases; unmatched junction bases: 5. The CDR3 is made up of 15 amino acids. CDR1 and CDR2 from the germline V gene are SGHDT and YYEEEE. The CDR3, as DNA: TGTGCCAGCAGCTTCACCGGGACAGGGGGAACTGAAGCTTTCTTT. Translating it yields CASSFTGTGGTEAFF.

The chain is built from TRBV11-2 and TRBJ1-2, with D perhaps TRBD1 (5 bases). Germline loops: CDR1 SGHAT, CDR2 FQNNGV. Between the trimmed V and J ends, which lost 7 bases and 4 bases, there was a span of 16 bases. CDR3 length: 14 residues. CDR3 sequence (DNA): TGTGCCAGCACCTTCGTAACGACAGCCTATGGCTACACCTTC. Translating gives CASTFVTTAYGYTF.

This clonotype was seen just once. The chain recombines TRBV30 with TRBJ2-7; TRBD1 aligns across 10 bases. The length of the CDR3 is 14 residues. Germline V gives CDR1 GTSNPN, CDR2 SVGIG (reference sequence). Germline trimming cut 5 bases from V and 3 bases from J; bases unmatched to any gene: 7. The CDR3 DNA reads TGTGCCTGGTCCCGGGACAGGGGACTCTACGAGCAGTACTTC. It is translated as CAWSRDRGLYEQYF. The full variable domain, in which reference TRBV30 and TRBJ2-7 provide the parts outside the CDR3, is SQTIHQWPATLVQPVGSPLSLECTVEGTSNPNLYWYRQAAGRGLQLLFYSVGIGQISSEVPQNLSASRPQDRQFILSSKKLLLSDSGFYLCAWSRDRGLYEQYFGPGTRLTVT.

The V and J genes are TRBV12-3 or TRBV12-4 and TRBJ2-2; 14 bases fit TRBD2. This CDR3 has 18 residues. Trimming at V came to 6 bases and at J to 2 bases, leaving 8 bases not matched to a gene. The CDR3 region has the DNA TGTGCCAGCAGAAGACTAGCGGGAGGGCCGGAAAACACCGGGGAGCTGTTTTTT. As protein: CASRRLAGGPENTGELFF.

This chain uses TRBV5-1 with TRBJ2-2; 12 bases are a match to TRBD2. Germline CDR1 is SGHRS and CDR2 is YFSETQ. V lost 0 bases to trimming and J lost 1 base; unmatched junction nucleotides: 10. The CDR3 covers 20 residues. As DNA, the CDR3 is TGCGCCAGCAGCTTGGCGACTAGCGGGAGCCGCAGGGGGAACACCGGGGAGCTGTTTTTT. It is translated as CASSLATSGSRRGNTGELFF.